This section outlines one TCR beta chain sequence together with its context. The antigen this receptor binds is unknown. No quality values exist for individual bases; no much larger clone is one base distant. Libraries were built with 5' RACE. Sequenced on an Illumina HiSeq 2000. Template switching added a universal primer binding site, and the final cDNA carried a unique molecular identifier that allowed TCR cDNA molecules to be counted accurately. Specific primers in the conserved constant-segment region were used to synthesize first-strand cDNA for TCR alpha and beta chains. To control for contamination, every cDNA library was double barcoded, receiving both a SMART-Mk sample barcode and Illumina barcodes. Two successive PCR steps introduced TruSeq adapter sequences along with Illumina sample barcodes. TCR alpha and beta cDNA libraries were sequenced on the Illumina HiSeq platform with custom primers. As for the authors' bioinformatics: Raw reads were processed with MiGEC to extract unique molecular identifiers, and MiXCR was used to determine CDR3 positions. Recombination models were inferred per individual with the repgenHMM and IGoR tools using an EM algorithm. The analysis of shared clonotypes was done with the tcR package in R, with sharing normalized by the product of cloneset sizes. Out-of-frame nonproductive sequences were analyzed to study raw recombination free of thymic and clonal selection effects. TCRdb applied fastp at Q25 and MiXCR to the public reads, then kept only in-frame beta chains. A single entry per CDR3 protein holds the most common genes and DNA from its merged rows. The V and J calls follow TCRdb's processing rather than the paper's. The table for this sample lists 500,000 to 550,000 distinct CDR3 sequences; around 20% of them were counted only once. Jointly, the top ten make up under 0.95% of the sample.

Every donor in the study was a healthy Caucasian. Three pairs of female monozygotic twins, all aged roughly 18 to 29 years, were included in the twin cohort. Positive isolation kits from Invitrogen were used to isolate the CD4+ and CD8+ T cell populations. This specimen belongs to a study of identical twins (dated by TCRdb to 2016 to 2017). At the level of the whole study: TCR alpha and beta repertoires from monozygotic twins, unrelated adults of various ages and cord blood were deep-sequenced to test whether fetal clonotypes persist. Replicate twin experiments were performed at different times using different library preparation protocols to rule out contamination.

Summary of the overall study and its limitations: Out-of-frame TCR alpha sequences shared between twins showed an excess of low generation-probability sequences compared with coincidental sharing between unrelated individuals. Fewer insertions were carried by abundant cord blood beta clonotypes; a weaker similar trend was observed in young adult naive repertoires, while no such trend was observed in memory repertoires. Conclusions relied on cross-sectional statistical analysis, since the same donors could not be followed over many years. A weaker excess of twin sharing was found in beta out-of-frame sequences because the signal-to-noise ratio was lowered by fewer shared sequences. In monozygotic twins, out-of-frame TCR alpha sharing was systematically underestimated by recombination models, although the models agreed with sharing between unrelated individuals. Invariant T cells such as MAIT and iNKT could partly confound zero-insertion analyses, though diverse VJ usage argued against this for most clonotypes.

The germline V gene (reference sequence) supplies CDR1 DFQATT and CDR2 SNEGSKA. From the cysteine through the phenylalanine, the CDR3 covers 15 amino acids. The sequence is cut down to CDR3 DNA, 45 bases in frame from base 1. V is cut back by 5 bases and J by 5 bases, with 6 bases in the junction unmatched. The same sample was also studied in work on T cells expressing NK-cell markers. That second publication adds: In sorted CD3+CD56+NKG2C+, CD3+CD56+NKG2C- and CD3+CD56-NKG2C+ T-cell subsets from 8 or 9 donors, TCR beta-chain repertoires were profiled. Seven of the eight sequenced donors were HCMV-seropositive and one was HCMV-seronegative. In several experiments an anti-gammadeltaTCR antibody was added to restrict sorting to alphabetaTCR-expressing T cells. In six donors, the dominant CD3+CD56+NKG2C+ clonotypes were among the top 10 CD8+ clonotypes and accounted for roughly 1.0-8% of CD8+ T cells. Those dominant clonotypes were again the most abundant among CD3+CD56-NKG2C+ cells in a handful of donors, at about 28.3-65%. It remained unclear whether the expanded NKG2C-expressing T cell clones were specific for HCMV antigens. The eight sequenced donors were randomly selected healthy volunteers, three men and five women. HCMV serostatus was determined by detecting HCMV-specific IgG in serum with a commercial ELISA kit. MIGEC was used to demultiplex reads and group the reads by UMI, and MiTCR was used to assemble and quantify clonotypes. To exclude erroneous sequences, only TCR cDNA sequences supported by at least two reads were retained. The tcR package was used for downstream repertoire analysis, and clonotypes were matched across fractions by CDR3 nucleotide sequence plus V segment. VDJmatch was used to annotate antigen specificity against VDJdb, with one amino acid substitution in CDR3 permitted.

What was sequenced was CD4+ T cells sorted from blood. The clonotype originates from a woman under 30 in good health. The sequence joins TRBV20-1 to TRBJ2-1; TRBD2 agrees with 13 junctional bases. Here the CDR3 is given as CSAGRLAGGDNEQFF. The base sequence is TGCAGTGCTGGACGACTAGCGGGAGGCGACAATGAGCAGTTCTTC.